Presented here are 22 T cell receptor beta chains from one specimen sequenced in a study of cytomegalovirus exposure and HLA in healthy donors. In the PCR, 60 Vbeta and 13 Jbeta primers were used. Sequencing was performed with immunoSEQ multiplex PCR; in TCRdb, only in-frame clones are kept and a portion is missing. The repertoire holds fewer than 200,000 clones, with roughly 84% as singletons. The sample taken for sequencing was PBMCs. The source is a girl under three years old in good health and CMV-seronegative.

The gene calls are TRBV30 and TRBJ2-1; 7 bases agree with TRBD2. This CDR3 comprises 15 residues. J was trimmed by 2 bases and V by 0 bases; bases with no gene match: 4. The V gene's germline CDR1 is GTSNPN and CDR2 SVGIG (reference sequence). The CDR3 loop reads CAWSVRSGAYNEQFF. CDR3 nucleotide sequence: TGTGCCTGGAGTGTACGCAGCGGGGCCTACAATGAGCAGTTCTTC.

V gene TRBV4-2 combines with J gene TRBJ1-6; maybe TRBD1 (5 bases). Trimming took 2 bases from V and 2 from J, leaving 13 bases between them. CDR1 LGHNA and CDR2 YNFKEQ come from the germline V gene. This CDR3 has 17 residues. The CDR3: CASSQYIQGPYNSPLHF. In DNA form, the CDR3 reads TGTGCCAGCAGCCAATATATCCAGGGCCCCTATAATTCACCCCTCCACTTT.

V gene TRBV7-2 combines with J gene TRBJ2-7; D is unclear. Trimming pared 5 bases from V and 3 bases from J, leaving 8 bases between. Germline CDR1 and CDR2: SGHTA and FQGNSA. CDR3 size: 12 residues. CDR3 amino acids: CASSPQLYEQYF. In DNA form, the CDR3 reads TGTGCCAGCAGCCCCCAACTCTACGAGCAGTACTTC.

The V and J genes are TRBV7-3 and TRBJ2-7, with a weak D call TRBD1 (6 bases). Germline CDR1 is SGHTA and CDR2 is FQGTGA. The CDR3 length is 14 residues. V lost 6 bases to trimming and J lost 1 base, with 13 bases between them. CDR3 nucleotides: TGTGCCAGCAGTGTGACAGGCCGTTCCTACGAGCAGTACTTC. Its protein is CASSVTGRSYEQYF. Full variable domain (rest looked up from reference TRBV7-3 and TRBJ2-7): GAGVSQTPSNKVTEKGKYVELRCDPISGHTALYWYRQSLGQGPEFLIYFQGTGAADDSGLPNDRFFAVRPEGSVSTLKIQRTERGDSAVYLCASSVTGRSYEQYFGPGTRLTVT.

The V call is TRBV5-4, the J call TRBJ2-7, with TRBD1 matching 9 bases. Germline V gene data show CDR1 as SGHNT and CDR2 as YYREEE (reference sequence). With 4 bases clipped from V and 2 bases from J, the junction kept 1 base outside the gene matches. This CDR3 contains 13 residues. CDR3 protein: CASSGTGTYEQYF. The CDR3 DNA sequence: TGTGCCAGCAGCGGGACAGGGACCTACGAGCAGTACTTC.

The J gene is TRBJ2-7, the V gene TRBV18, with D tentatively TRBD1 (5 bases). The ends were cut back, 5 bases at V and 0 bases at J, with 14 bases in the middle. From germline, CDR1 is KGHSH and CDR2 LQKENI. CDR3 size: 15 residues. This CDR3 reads CASSGATVSSYEQYF. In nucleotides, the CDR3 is TGTGCCAGCTCAGGGGCGACAGTTTCCTCCTACGAGCAGTACTTC. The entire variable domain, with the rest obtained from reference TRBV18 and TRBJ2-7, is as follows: NAGVMQNPRHLVRRRGQEARLRCSPMKGHSHVYWYRQLPEEGLKFMVYLQKENIIDESGMPKERFSAEFPKEGPSILRIQQVVRGDSAAYFCASSGATVSSYEQYFGPGTRLTVT.

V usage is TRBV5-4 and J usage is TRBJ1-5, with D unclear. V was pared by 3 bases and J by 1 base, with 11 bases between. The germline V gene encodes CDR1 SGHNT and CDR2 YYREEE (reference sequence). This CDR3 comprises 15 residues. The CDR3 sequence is CASSSGPGSNQPQHF. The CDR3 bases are TGTGCCAGCAGCTCCGGACCGGGAAGCAATCAGCCCCAGCATTTT. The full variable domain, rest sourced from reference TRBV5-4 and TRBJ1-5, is ETGVTQSPTHLIKTRGQQVTLRCSSQSGHNTVSWYQQALGQGPQFIFQYYREEENGRGNFPPRFSGLQFPNYSSELNVNALELDDSALYLCASSSGPGSNQPQHFGDGTRLSIL.

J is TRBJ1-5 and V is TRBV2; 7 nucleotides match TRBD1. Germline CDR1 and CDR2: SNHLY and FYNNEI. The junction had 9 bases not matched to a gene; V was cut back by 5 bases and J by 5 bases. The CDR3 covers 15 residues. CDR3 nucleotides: TGTGCCAGCAGTATGACAGGGAATCGGCATCAGCCCCAGCATTTT. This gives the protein CASSMTGNRHQPQHF.

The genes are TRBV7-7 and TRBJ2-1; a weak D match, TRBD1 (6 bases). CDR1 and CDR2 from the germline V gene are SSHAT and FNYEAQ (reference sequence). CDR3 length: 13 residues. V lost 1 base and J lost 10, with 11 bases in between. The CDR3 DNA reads TGTGCCAGCAGCTTAGACAGGGTTCGGGAGCAGTTCTTC. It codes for CASSLDRVREQFF.

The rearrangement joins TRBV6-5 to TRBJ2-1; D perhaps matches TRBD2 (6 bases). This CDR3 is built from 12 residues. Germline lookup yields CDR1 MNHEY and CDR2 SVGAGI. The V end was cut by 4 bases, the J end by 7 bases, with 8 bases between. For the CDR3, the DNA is TGTGCCAGCAGTTTTCGGGGGAATGAGCAGTTCTTC. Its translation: CASSFRGNEQFF.

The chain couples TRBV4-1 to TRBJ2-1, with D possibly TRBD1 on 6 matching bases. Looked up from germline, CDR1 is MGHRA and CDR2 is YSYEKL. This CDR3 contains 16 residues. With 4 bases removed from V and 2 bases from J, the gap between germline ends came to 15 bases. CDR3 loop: CASSRTRTDPYNEQFF. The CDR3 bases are TGCGCCAGCAGCCGGACGAGGACAGATCCCTACAATGAGCAGTTCTTC.

CDR3 protein: CAWTNSGIQETQYF. DNA for the CDR3: TGTGCCTGGACGAATAGCGGGATTCAAGAGACCCAGTACTTC. V is TRBV30 and J is TRBJ2-5, with 8 bases aligning to TRBD2. The CDR3 runs to 14 residues. Germline V gene lookup returns CDR1 GTSNPN and CDR2 SVGIG (reference sequence). V lost 4 bases, J lost 2 bases, and 6 bases stayed unmatched.

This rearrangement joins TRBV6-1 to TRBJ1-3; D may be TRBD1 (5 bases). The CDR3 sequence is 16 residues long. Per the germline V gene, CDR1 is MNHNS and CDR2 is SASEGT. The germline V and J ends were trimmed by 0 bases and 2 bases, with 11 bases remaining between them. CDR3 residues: CASSEAEGEAGNTIYF. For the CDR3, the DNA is TGTGCCAGCAGTGAAGCGGAAGGGGAGGCTGGAAACACCATATATTTT.

Here the CDR3 reads CASSLAGFQETQYF. Here the CDR3 DNA reads TGTGCCAGCAGTTTGGCAGGGTTCCAAGAGACCCAGTACTTC. This chain links TRBV28 with TRBJ2-5; TRBD1 might be the D (5 bases). The V end lost 3 bases, the J end lost 1 base, and 9 bases lay between the germline ends. Germline values: CDR1 MDHEN, CDR2 SYDVKM. The CDR3 totals 14 residues.

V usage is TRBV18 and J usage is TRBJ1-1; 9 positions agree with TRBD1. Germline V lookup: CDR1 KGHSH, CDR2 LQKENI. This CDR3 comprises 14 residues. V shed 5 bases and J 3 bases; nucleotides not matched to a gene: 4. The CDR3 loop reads CASSSDRGYTEAFF. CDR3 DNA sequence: TGTGCCAGCTCATCGGACAGGGGATACACTGAAGCTTTCTTT.

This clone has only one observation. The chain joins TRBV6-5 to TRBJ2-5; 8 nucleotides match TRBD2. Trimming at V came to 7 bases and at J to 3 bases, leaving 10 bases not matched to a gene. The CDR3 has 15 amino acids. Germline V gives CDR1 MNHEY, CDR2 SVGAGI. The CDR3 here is CASTSGGLGEETQYF. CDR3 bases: TGTGCCAGCACCTCGGGGGGGCTGGGAGAAGAGACCCAGTACTTC.

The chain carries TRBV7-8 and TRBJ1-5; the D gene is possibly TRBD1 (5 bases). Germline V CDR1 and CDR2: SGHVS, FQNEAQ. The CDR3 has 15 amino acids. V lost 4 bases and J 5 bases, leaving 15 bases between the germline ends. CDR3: CASSSRGGVDQPQHF. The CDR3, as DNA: TGTGCCAGCAGCTCCCGTGGGGGGGTGGATCAGCCCCAGCATTTT.

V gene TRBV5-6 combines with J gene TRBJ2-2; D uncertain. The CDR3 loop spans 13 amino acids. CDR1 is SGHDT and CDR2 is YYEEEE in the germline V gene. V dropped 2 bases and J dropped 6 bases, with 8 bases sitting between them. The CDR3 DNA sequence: TGTGCCAGCAGCTTAAGGAGTGCCGGGGAGCTGTTTTTT. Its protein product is CASSLRSAGELFF. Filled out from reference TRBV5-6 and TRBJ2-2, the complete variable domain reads DAGVTQSPTHLIKTRGQQVTLRCSPKSGHDTVSWYQQALGQGPQFIFQYYEEEERQRGNFPDRFSGHQFPNYSSELNVNALLLGDSALYLCASSLRSAGELFFGEGSRLTVL.

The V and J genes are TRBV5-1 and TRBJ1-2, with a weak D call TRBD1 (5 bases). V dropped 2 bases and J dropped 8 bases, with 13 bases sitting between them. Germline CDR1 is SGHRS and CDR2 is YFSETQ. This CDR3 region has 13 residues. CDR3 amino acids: CASSLSQGRGYTF. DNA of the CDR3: TGCGCCAGCAGCTTAAGTCAGGGTCGCGGCTACACCTTC.

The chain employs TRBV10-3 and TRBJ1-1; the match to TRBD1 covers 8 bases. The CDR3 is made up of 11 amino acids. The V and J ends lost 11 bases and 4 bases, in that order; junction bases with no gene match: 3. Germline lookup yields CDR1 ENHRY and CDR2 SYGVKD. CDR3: CAAQGATEAFF. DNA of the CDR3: TGTGCCGCCCAGGGGGCCACTGAAGCTTTCTTT.

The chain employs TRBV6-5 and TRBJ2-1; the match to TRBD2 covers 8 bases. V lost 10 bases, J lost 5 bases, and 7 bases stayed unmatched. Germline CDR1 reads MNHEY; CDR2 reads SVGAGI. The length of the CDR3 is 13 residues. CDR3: CATRLAHHNEQFF. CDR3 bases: TGTGCCACCCGACTAGCGCATCACAATGAGCAGTTCTTC.

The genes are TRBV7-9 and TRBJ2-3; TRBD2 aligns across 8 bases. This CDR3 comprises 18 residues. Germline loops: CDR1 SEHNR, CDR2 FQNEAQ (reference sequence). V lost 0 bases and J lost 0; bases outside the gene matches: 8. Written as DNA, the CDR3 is TGTGCCAGCAGCTTAGCGCAAACTAGCGGTTCTAGCACAGATACGCAGTATTTT. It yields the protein CASSLAQTSGSSTDTQYF.